These 30 T cell receptor beta chains were all obtained from the same sample, sequenced in a study of T cells expressing NK-cell markers. TCRdb reprocessed the 5' RACE reads and stores each CDR3 protein as one record, lacking DNA. This specimen shows about 540,000 distinct CDR3 sequences; the ten leading clones hold roughly 3.5%. Sequencing was carried out using blood T cells: a sorted CD56 or NKG2C T cell subset, CD4+ or CD8+ T cells, or bulk PBMC T cells (not recorded which). The source is a man in his late teens or twenties in good health.

The chain is built from TRBV24-1 and TRBJ2-1. CDR3 size: 13 residues. Germline V lookup: CDR1 KGHDR, CDR2 SFDVKD. This chain's CDR3 is CATSDTLEREQFF.

CDR3 loop: CSAPLEGSTDTQYF. This chain connects TRBV20-1 to TRBJ2-3; TCRdb's D call, TRBD1, is unchecked because there is no DNA. Germline CDR1 DFQATT, CDR2 SNEGSKA (reference sequence). The CDR3 consists of 14 residues.

The chain employs TRBV6-1 and TRBJ2-3. Per germline, CDR1 MNHNS and CDR2 SASEGT. CDR3 length: 14 amino acids. The CDR3: CASSEAAKRDTQYF.

The chain has TRBV12-3 or TRBV12-4 and TRBJ1-5; TCRdb lists TRBD1, though no DNA is available to test this call. This CDR3 comprises 15 residues. CDR3 in amino acids: CASSPSGYSNQPQHF.

The chain combines TRBV15 with TRBJ2-3; TCRdb's D call, TRBD1, is unchecked because there is no DNA. Germline V gene lookup returns CDR1 LNHNV and CDR2 YYDKDF (reference sequence). The CDR3 loop spans 18 amino acids. CDR3 region: CATSRDPGTGVNADTQYF. The variable domain in full, completed from reference TRBV15 and TRBJ2-3, reads DAMVIQNPRYQVTQFGKPVTLSCSQTLNHNVMYWYQQKSSQAPKLLFHYYDKDFNNEADTPDNFQSRRPNTSFCFLDIRSPGLGDTAMYLCATSRDPGTGVNADTQYFGPGTRLTVL.

V usage is TRBV6-5 and J usage is TRBJ1-2; with no DNA, the TCRdb D assignment of TRBD1 cannot be verified. CDR3 length: 13 amino acids. Germline loops: CDR1 MNHEY, CDR2 SVGAGI. The CDR3 reads CASSYSAPGDYTF.

The chain couples TRBV3-1 to TRBJ2-2. The length of the CDR3 is 16 residues. CDR1 and CDR2 (germline): LGHDT, YNNKEL (reference sequence). CDR3 loop: CASSQDFGDPTGELFF.

The gene calls are TRBV2 and TRBJ2-4; TCRdb's D call of TRBD2 is untestable without DNA. Germline CDR1 SNHLY, CDR2 FYNNEI. The CDR3 has 14 amino acids. CDR3 sequence reads: CASTTGTAKNIQYF.

The V gene is TRBV20-1, the J gene TRBJ1-5; the TRBD1 assignment by TCRdb is unverifiable without DNA. Germline V gene sequence: CDR1 DFQATT, CDR2 SNEGSKA (reference sequence). The CDR3 is made up of 15 amino acids. CDR3 in amino acids: CSASVGRQGNQPQHF.

The chain combines TRBV7-8 with TRBJ2-2. CDR1 SGHVS and CDR2 FQNEAQ come from the germline V gene. The CDR3 consists of 15 residues. The chain's CDR3 is CASSSPLRLTGELFF.

The chain links TRBV9 to TRBJ1-1; checking the TCRdb D call of TRBD1 is not possible without DNA. Per the germline V gene, CDR1 is SGDLS and CDR2 is YYNGEE. This CDR3 is 13 amino acids long. The CDR3 spells CASSTPGQTKAFF.

The V gene is TRBV18, the J gene TRBJ2-1. This CDR3 has 13 amino acids. Germline values: CDR1 KGHSH, CDR2 LQKENI. The CDR3 here is CASSPSWINEQFF.

V and J are TRBV24-1 and TRBJ2-2; TCRdb picks TRBD1, but there is no DNA to check that call. CDR1 and CDR2 (germline): KGHDR, SFDVKD. The CDR3 is 13 residues long. The CDR3 region is CATDGGPTGELFF.

This sequence joins TRBV5-1 and TRBJ2-1; there is no DNA to check the TCRdb D call of TRBD1. The CDR3 consists of 13 residues. CDR1 SGHRS and CDR2 YFSETQ come from the germline V gene. The CDR3 loop is CASSRGQVNEQFF.

The rearrangement uses TRBV5-5 and TRBJ2-1. Germline V CDR1 and CDR2: SGHKS, YYEKEE (reference sequence). The CDR3 totals 13 residues. CDR3 loop: CASSPVGSNEQFF.

The V gene is TRBV12-3 or TRBV12-4, the J gene TRBJ2-7; the D gene TCRdb calls, TRBD1, cannot be checked with no DNA. There are 15 residues in the CDR3. The CDR3 protein is CASSLTGTLSYEQYF.

The genes are TRBV10-3 and TRBJ1-5. CDR1 and CDR2 (germline): ENHRY, SYGVKD. The CDR3 runs 12 residues. The CDR3 loop reads CARRGLSQPQHF.

The CDR3 sequence: CASSLPGGTDTQYF. The chain joins TRBV5-1 to TRBJ2-3; TCRdb outputs TRBD1, but without DNA this stays unchecked. Germline assignment: CDR1 SGHRS and CDR2 YFSETQ. This CDR3 is built from 14 residues.

V is TRBV25-1 and J is TRBJ1-3. The V gene's germline CDR1 is MGHDK and CDR2 SYGVNS. This CDR3 region has 13 residues. CDR3 residues: CASSSGIGNTIYF. Full variable domain (outside the CDR3, taken from reference TRBV25-1 and TRBJ1-3): EADIYQTPRYLVIGTGKKITLECSQTMGHDKMYWYQQDPGMELHLIHYSYGVNSTEKGDLSSESTVSRIRTEHFPLTLESARPSHTSQYLCASSSGIGNTIYFGEGSWLTVV.

This sequence joins TRBV12-3 or TRBV12-4 and TRBJ2-7; checking the TCRdb D call of TRBD2 is not possible without DNA. The CDR3 length is 15 residues. CDR3 protein: CASSFLAGEAYEQYF.

This chain links TRBV5-1 with TRBJ2-1; TCRdb reports TRBD1, a call that lacks DNA to check it against. The CDR3 contains 17 residues. CDR1 is SGHRS, CDR2 YFSETQ, per germline. CDR3 protein: CASSLAGGATPYNEQFF.

This chain joins TRBV27 and TRBJ1-2; TCRdb selects TRBD1, and the lack of DNA leaves this call unchecked. Per germline, CDR1 MNHEY and CDR2 SMNVEV (reference sequence). The CDR3 extends over 14 amino acids. The CDR3: CASSLYAGGYGYTF.

The gene calls are TRBV4-3 and TRBJ2-7; TCRdb's D call of TRBD2 is untestable without DNA. CDR3 length: 15 amino acids. The germline CDR1 and CDR2 sequences are LGHNA and YSLEER. Here the CDR3 reads CASSQGSRGYYEQYF.

The chain links TRBV12-3 or TRBV12-4 to TRBJ2-7; lacking DNA, the TRBD1 call made by TCRdb goes unchecked. This CDR3 spans 12 amino acids. This CDR3 reads CASSFPGAEQYF.

V is TRBV4-2 and J is TRBJ2-7; TCRdb picks TRBD2, but there is no DNA to check that call. Germline-derived CDR1 and CDR2 are LGHNA and YNFKEQ. The CDR3 is made up of 14 amino acids. CDR3 sequence: CASSQVAGAYEQYF.

The chain joins TRBV20-1 to TRBJ2-7; TCRdb proposes TRBD1, but this gene call is untestable without DNA. In germline, CDR1 is DFQATT, CDR2 SNEGSKA (reference sequence). The length of the CDR3 is 14 residues. The CDR3 sequence is CSARRTGGLHEQYF.

This chain connects TRBV20-1 to TRBJ2-5; TCRdb proposes TRBD2, but this gene call is untestable without DNA. The V gene's germline CDR1 is DFQATT and CDR2 SNEGSKA (reference sequence). This CDR3 is 16 amino acids long. This CDR3 is CSARVLAGGPKETQYF.

CDR3: CASSPTKGRDGYTF. The chain carries TRBV6-1 and TRBJ1-2. The germline V gene encodes CDR1 MNHNS and CDR2 SASEGT. This CDR3 spans 14 amino acids.

V gene TRBV6-4 combines with J gene TRBJ2-1. Per the germline V gene, CDR1 is MRHNA and CDR2 is SNTAGT. The CDR3 loop spans 11 amino acids. This chain's CDR3 is CASGDYNEQFF.

This chain joins TRBV5-1 and TRBJ1-1; TCRdb picks TRBD1, but there is no DNA to check that call. Germline lookup yields CDR1 SGHRS and CDR2 YFSETQ. The CDR3 runs 16 residues. The CDR3 protein is CASSLGGTPGVTEAFF.